The sequence of this T cell receptor (beta chain) was determined in a study of blood T cell repertoires in COVID-19. The CDR3 totals 11 residues. CDR1 and CDR2 from the germline V gene are MNHNY and SVGAGI (reference sequence). V was trimmed by 7 bases and J by 7 bases, leaving 10 bases between them. This clone has a handful of counts. Sequenced by immunoSEQ multiplex PCR; TCRdb stores in-frame clones only, minus some. Here the sample spans roughly 140,000 clones, almost 85% being singletons. J is TRBJ1-1 and V is TRBV6-6; TRBD1 is a possible D gene (6 bases). Material for sequencing was peripheral blood. This TCR came from a man aged 45-65 years with acute or convalescent COVID-19. The CDR3 nucleotides read TGTGCCAGCATTAGGGGGTATGAAGCTTTCTTT. Residues: CASIRGYEAFF.